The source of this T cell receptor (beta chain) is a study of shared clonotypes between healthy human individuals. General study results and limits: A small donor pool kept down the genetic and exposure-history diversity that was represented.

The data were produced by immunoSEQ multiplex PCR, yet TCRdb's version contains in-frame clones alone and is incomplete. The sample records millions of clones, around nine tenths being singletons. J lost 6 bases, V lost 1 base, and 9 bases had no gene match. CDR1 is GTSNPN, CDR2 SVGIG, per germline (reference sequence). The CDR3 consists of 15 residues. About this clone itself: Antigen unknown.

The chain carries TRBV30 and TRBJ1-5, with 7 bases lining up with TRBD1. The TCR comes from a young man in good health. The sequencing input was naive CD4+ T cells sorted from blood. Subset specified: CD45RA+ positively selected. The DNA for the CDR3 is TGTGCCTGGAGTGCAAAAACAGGGGAGGGTCAGCCCCAGCATTTT. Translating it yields CAWSAKTGEGQPQHF. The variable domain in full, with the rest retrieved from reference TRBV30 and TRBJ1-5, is SQTIHQWPATLVQPVGSPLSLECTVEGTSNPNLYWYRQAAGRGLQLLFYSVGIGQISSEVPQNLSASRPQDRQFILSSKKLLLSDSGFYLCAWSAKTGEGQPQHFGDGTRLSIL.